Listed here are 21 T cell receptor beta chains from one sample, sequenced in a study of human T cells and chemical hapten exposure. TCRdb analysed the RACE reads with MiXCR anew, one entry per CDR3 protein. This sample has some 300,000 distinct CDR3 sequences, with 5% to 6.5% found just once. Time point noted: pre-sensitization, week 0. Specified treatment: therapeutic diphenylcyclopropenone sensitization with weekly scalp DPC. The specimen comprised whole blood, sampled in connection with sensitization to the hapten diphenylcyclopropenone (DPC). These TCRs come from a woman between 18 and 29 years old with alopecia areata. Some clones in this sample may be carry-over from other donors' samples.

This sequence joins TRBV5-6 and TRBJ1-5, with 7 nucleotides matching TRBD1. V dropped 7 bases and J dropped 4; count of bases not matched to a gene: 11. Germline values: CDR1 SGHDT, CDR2 YYEEEE. The CDR3 covers 15 residues. The CDR3 region has the DNA TGTGCCAGCCCCTCGGCAGGGGGACTTAATCAGCCCCAGCATTTT. Translating gives CASPSAGGLNQPQHF.

This clonotype was observed at least ten times. This sequence joins TRBV5-1 and TRBJ2-1; D is uncertain. The CDR3 extends over 11 amino acids. The V gene lost 1 base and the J gene lost 8 bases, with 4 bases spanning the gap. The germline V gene has CDR1 SGHRS and CDR2 YFSETQ. CDR3 coding DNA: TGCGCCAGCAGCTTGAGGGATGAGCAGTTCTTC. Its protein product is CASSLRDEQFF.

At least ten counts were recorded for this clonotype. The V gene is TRBV14, the J gene TRBJ2-3; D is unclear. This CDR3 has 16 amino acids. Germline V gives CDR1 SGHDN, CDR2 FVKESK. Trimming left V 4 bases short and J 2 bases short, with 16 bases between. The chain's CDR3 is CASSPFYSTYTDTQYF. The CDR3 bases are TGTGCCAGCAGCCCCTTCTACTCTACCTACACAGATACGCAGTATTTT. The full variable domain, rest sourced from reference TRBV14 and TRBJ2-3, is EAGVTQFPSHSVIEKGQTVTLRCDPISGHDNLYWYRRVMGKEIKFLLHFVKESKQDESGMPNNRFLAERTGGTYSTLKVQPAELEDSGVYFCASSPFYSTYTDTQYFGPGTRLTVL.

The table lists this clonotype with a few counts. Here the CDR3 DNA reads TGTGCCAGCAGCACTAGCGTTCGGGGGGACAATGAGCAGTTCTTC. Its translation: CASSTSVRGDNEQFF. This rearrangement joins TRBV9 to TRBJ2-1, with 7 nucleotides matching TRBD2. In germline, CDR1 is SGDLS, CDR2 YYNGEE. The junction had 9 bases not matched to a gene; V was cut back by 4 bases and J by 5 bases. The CDR3 is 15 amino acids.

This clonotype has at least ten counts. The V call is TRBV4-3, the J call TRBJ2-7; no firm D call. This CDR3 has 13 amino acids. V lost 4 bases to trimming and J lost 4 bases, with 11 bases between them. Per germline, CDR1 LGHNA and CDR2 YSLEER. The DNA of the CDR3 is TGCGCCAGCAGCCCTGAGGTGGGGTACGAGCAGTACTTC. Translated: CASSPEVGYEQYF.

This clonotype was observed at least ten times. The chain uses TRBV25-1 and TRBJ1-3; D gene ambiguous. The length of the CDR3 is 12 residues. The germline gives CDR1 MGHDK, CDR2 SYGVNS. Trimming stripped 2 bases from V and 5 bases from J, with 4 bases between. The CDR3 coding sequence is TGTGCCAGCAGTGAAAATCGAAACACCATATATTTT. Protein sequence: CASSENRNTIYF.

This clonotype was seen a handful of times. V usage is TRBV6-2 or TRBV6-3 and J usage is TRBJ1-1, with unresolved D. This CDR3 has 15 residues. Trimming removed 6 bases from V and 2 bases from J, with 16 bases in between. CDR1 and CDR2 from the germline V gene are MNHEY and SVGEGT. The CDR3 loop is CASSRPSYSNTEAFF. The CDR3 coding sequence is TGTGCCAGCAGCCGCCCATCCTACAGCAACACTGAAGCTTTCTTT.

The chain recombines TRBV6-2 or TRBV6-3 with TRBJ1-5, with 10 bases lining up with TRBD1. The CDR3 is made up of 17 amino acids. Germline CDR1 MNHEY, CDR2 SVGEGT. V dropped 5 bases and J dropped 0; count of bases not matched to a gene: 7. Here the CDR3 reads CASSPRDRGYSNQPQHF. For the CDR3, the DNA is TGTGCCAGCAGTCCCAGGGACAGGGGTTATAGCAATCAGCCCCAGCATTTT.

This clonotype was seen repeatedly, ten times or more. The CDR3 DNA sequence: TGTGCCAGCAGCTCGGGGGGCGAGGTTCGCATAGAGACCCAGTACTTC. Translated, it gives CASSSGGEVRIETQYF. The rearrangement uses TRBV5-6 and TRBJ2-5, with D possibly being TRBD2 (7 bases). Trimming removed 3 bases at V and 4 bases at J, with 19 bases between. This CDR3 spans 16 amino acids. The V gene's germline CDR1 is SGHDT and CDR2 YYEEEE.

The rearrangement joins TRBV12-5 to TRBJ2-5, with 13 bases matching TRBD2. Germline CDR1 is LGHNT and CDR2 is FRNRAP. V gave up 3 bases and J gave up 3 bases; unmatched junction bases: 1. The CDR3 is made up of 15 amino acids. The CDR3: CASGFGLAGEETQYF. The CDR3 DNA is TGTGCTAGTGGTTTCGGACTAGCGGGGGAAGAGACCCAGTACTTC.

This clonotype was found a few times. The chain carries TRBV20-1 and TRBJ1-5; 7 bases are a match to TRBD1. The junction had 3 bases not matched to a gene; V was cut back by 5 bases and J by 2 bases. The CDR3 is made up of 13 amino acids. The germline gives CDR1 DFQATT, CDR2 SNEGSKA (reference sequence). The CDR3 bases are TGCAGTGCTCCTACAGGGGGCAATCAGCCCCAGCATTTT. The encoded protein is CSAPTGGNQPQHF.

This clonotype was counted ten times or more. The chain links TRBV12-3 or TRBV12-4 to TRBJ2-3; 13 bases are shared with TRBD2. V was pared by 5 bases and J by 0 bases, with 17 bases of the junction left unmatched. The CDR3 totals 21 residues. The CDR3 DNA reads as TGTGCCAGCAGTCTATGGTCCTCGGGACTAGCGGGACCCGAAAGCACAGATACGCAGTATTTT. Protein: CASSLWSSGLAGPESTDTQYF.

This clonotype was detected only a few times. The DNA of the CDR3 is TGTGCCAGCAGCTCGCTCACAGGGGGGCTCACTGAAGCTTTCTTT. Residues: CASSSLTGGLTEAFF. This rearrangement joins TRBV7-2 to TRBJ1-1; TRBD1 agrees at 8 bases. This CDR3 region has 15 residues. Trimming took 4 bases from V and 4 from J; bases not matched to a gene: 8. Germline V gives CDR1 SGHTA, CDR2 FQGNSA.

This clonotype has just a few counts. The rearrangement uses TRBV15 and TRBJ2-1; D is ambiguous. The CDR3 consists of 15 residues. Between the trimmed V and J ends, which lost 0 bases and 6 bases, there was a span of 12 bases. CDR1 and CDR2 (germline): LNHNV, YYDKDF (reference sequence). In DNA, the CDR3 is TGTGCCACCAGCAGAGAGGGATGGACCCGCAATGAGCAGTTCTTC. Translating gives CATSREGWTRNEQFF.

This chain links TRBV6-4 with TRBJ2-3; 9 bases align to TRBD2. Trimming removed 3 bases from V and 2 bases from J; junction bases left unmatched: 6. Germline-derived CDR1 and CDR2 are MRHNA and SNTAGT. The CDR3 length is 16 residues. As DNA, the CDR3 is TGTGCCAGCAGTGAATCAATAGCGGGGGCCACAGATACGCAGTATTTT. Protein sequence: CASSESIAGATDTQYF.

This clonotype has at least ten counts. The chain employs TRBV28 and TRBJ1-1, with D unresolved. V was clipped by 3 bases and J by 1 base, with 9 bases between them. Looked up from germline, CDR1 is MDHEN and CDR2 is SYDVKM. This CDR3 has 14 residues. CDR3 residues: CASSLVPSNTEAFF. CDR3 DNA sequence: TGTGCCAGCAGTTTGGTCCCATCGAACACTGAAGCTTTCTTT. Looking up the rest from reference TRBV28 and TRBJ1-1 gives the full variable domain: DVKVTQSSRYLVKRTGEKVFLECVQDMDHENMFWYRQDPGLGLRLIYFSYDVKMKEKGDIPEGYSVSREKKERFSLILESASTNQTSMYLCASSLVPSNTEAFFGQGTRLTVV.

This clonotype was seen repeatedly, ten times or more. The chain employs TRBV13 and TRBJ1-6; D unresolved. There are 16 residues in the CDR3. Germline CDR1 is PRHDT and CDR2 is FYEKMQ (reference sequence). Trimming shortened V by 5 bases and J by 7 bases, and 18 bases separated the two germline ends. In DNA, the CDR3 is TGTGCCAGCAGCCCCCGAGTGGGCATTCGAAATTCACCCCTCCACTTT. This codes for CASSPRVGIRNSPLHF.

This clonotype has a count of ten or more. The V gene is TRBV4-1, the J gene TRBJ2-6, with 7 bases that match TRBD1. Germline V gene sequence: CDR1 MGHRA, CDR2 YSYEKL. This CDR3 spans 18 amino acids. V trimming: 3 bases; J trimming: 0 bases; junction bases outside the gene matches: 8. The CDR3 nucleotides are TGCGCCAGCAGCCATTGGGACAGCGCGTACTCTGGGGCCAACGTCCTGACTTTC. Its protein is CASSHWDSAYSGANVLTF.

V and J are TRBV6-5 and TRBJ2-7, with TRBD2 matching over 8 bases. The CDR3 runs 14 residues. Germline V gene lookup returns CDR1 MNHEY and CDR2 SVGAGI. The trim removed 2 bases at V and 6 bases at J, leaving 6 bases unmatched. The CDR3 DNA is TGTGCCAGCAGTTACGCCGGGGGGGCGGTCGAGCAGTACTTC. Translation: CASSYAGGAVEQYF.

At least ten counts were recorded for this clonotype. CDR3 nucleotide sequence: TGTGCCAGCAGCCTGACCCTGGAGGCGGACGAGCAGTACTTC. Translated, it gives CASSLTLEADEQYF. This rearrangement joins TRBV5-6 to TRBJ2-7; D perhaps matches TRBD2 (5 bases). The CDR3 consists of 14 residues. The germline V and J ends were trimmed by 4 bases and 5 bases, with 16 bases remaining between them. CDR1 and CDR2 (germline): SGHDT, YYEEEE.

This clonotype has at least ten counts. This chain joins TRBV7-2 and TRBJ2-1, with a possible D match to TRBD2 (6 bases). Germline V gene sequence: CDR1 SGHTA, CDR2 FQGNSA. The CDR3 spans 12 residues. V was pared by 5 bases and J by 8 bases, with 10 bases between. The CDR3 loop is CASSAVADEQFF. The CDR3 DNA is TGTGCCAGCAGCGCAGTAGCGGATGAGCAGTTCTTC. The whole variable domain, remainder taken from reference TRBV7-2 and TRBJ2-1, is GAGVSQSPSNKVTEKGKDVELRCDPISGHTALYWYRQSLGQGLEFLIYFQGNSAPDKSGLPSDRFSAERTGGSVSTLTIQRTQQEDSAVYLCASSAVADEQFFGPGTRLTVL.